The entry below gives a single T cell receptor (beta chain) sequence along with its context. The antigen is unknown. The CDR3 runs to 14 residues. Per the germline V gene, CDR1 is LGHDT and CDR2 is YNNKEL (reference sequence). V shed 4 bases and J shed 3 bases, with 12 bases lying between them. The sample comes from a study of T cell responses to AZD1222 COVID-19 vaccine. General study points: The reported proportion of spike-specific TCRs targeting unmutated variant regions was nearly half. The donor group comprised mostly white British people and more females; the analysis possibly underestimated clonal diversity.

Repertoires were generated with immunoSEQ multiplex PCR, while TCRdb's copy carries only in-frame clones and drops some. The profile shows fewer than 150,000 clones, about four fifths of them singletons. J is TRBJ1-2 and V is TRBV3-1 (or the pseudogene TRBV3-2), with D unclear. This specimen was peripheral blood, taken on day 0 of AZD1222 vaccination. This TCR was sampled from an adult in good health. CDR3 bases: TGTGCCAGCAGCCTCAGTGAGGGTGACTATGGCTACACCTTC. This codes for CASSLSEGDYGYTF.